This T cell receptor beta chain came from a study of post-analysis software for immune sequencing data (dated by TCRdb to between 2015 and 2016). Context from the whole study: Disease courses on record covered relapsing-remitting, secondary progressive and progressive-relapsing multiple sclerosis, though some patients had no subtype annotation. The patient repertoires were compared against 11 previously published healthy control repertoires obtained from donors aged about 6 to 28 years. A subset of samples was prepared in parallel using single-end sample barcoding, then pooled and co-amplified after Illumina adapter ligation. Study-level results and caveats: The control group was slightly older than the multiple sclerosis patient group. Compared with controls, multiple sclerosis patients had significantly lower normalized Chao1 diversity, a finding suggesting substantial peripheral T-cell clonal expansion. Direct clustering with F measure revealed strong co-clustering of samples prepared in the same batch, which led to a batch-effect correction.

To demonstrate the VDJtools post-analysis software, TCR beta repertoires were profiled from the peripheral blood of roughly 14 young patients with multiple sclerosis. The patients with multiple sclerosis were children and adolescents between about 6 and 15 years of age. The library was produced with PCR. This sample was sequenced with an Illumina HiSeq 2500. To reduce PCR and sequencing biases, unique molecular identifiers were incorporated into the TCR beta cDNA libraries. Per 1 to 10 million input T cells, some 500,000 cDNA molecules were obtained, such that each molecule approximated one T cell. The patient libraries were prepared and sequenced with the same protocol used for the earlier healthy control dataset. Within a given batch, samples were prepared together, multiplexed and sequenced on the same HiSeq lane. The paper's processing steps were these. Raw barcoded reads were processed with MIGEC, and single-read molecular identifier groups were discarded before consensus assembly and CDR3 extraction. VDJtools was used for post-analysis of the clonotype tables, with diversity normalized by down-sampling every dataset to the smallest sample size. Repertoire overlap clustering matched CDR3 amino acid but not nucleotide sequences to correct batch-related cross-sample contamination. TCRdb reprocessing: public reads trimmed at Q25 with fastp, clones called with MiXCR, in-frame beta chains kept. Every distinct CDR3 protein forms one entry, paired with its most common genes and DNA. The V and J calls and clone size come from TCRdb's table, not from the authors' own analysis. Counted in this sample were roughly 580,000 distinct CDR3 sequences; roughly 40% of them appeared once. 1.5% to 2% of the sample comes from the top ten.

As to this clonotype: Its antigen target is currently unknown. Base qualities are not at hand, and no much larger clone is one base apart.

This TCR derives from a girl aged 5-17 years with multiple sclerosis. Sample: blood.

The DNA sequence is as follows: TGTGCCTCTGAACGCGGACTCGCAGATACGCAGTATTTT. The translation is CASERGLADTQYF. The sequence is built from TRBV10-3 and TRBJ2-3; the D gene is perhaps TRBD2, from 5 matching bases. The V and J ends are trimmed by 11 bases and 4 bases, leaving 16 bases between them. Its CDR3 holds 13 amino acids, cysteine through phenylalanine. Only CDR3 DNA remains: 39 bases, in frame from the first base. Via the germline V gene, CDR1 is ENHRY and CDR2 SYGVKD.